Listed below are T cell receptor beta chains from one sample, sequenced in a study of CD8 T cells in ankylosing spondylitis. TCRdb processed the 5' RACE reads anew with MiXCR; each CDR3 protein has one entry. This sample carries fewer than 550,000 distinct CDR3 sequences, about 5% of them seen once, and the ten largest clones take around 3.4%. The sequenced sample consisted of blood, either unsorted or a sorted T cell fraction (not recorded which). The source is a male donor with ankylosing spondylitis. The CDR3 runs from the conserved cysteine through the conserved F or W. A D gene is named only where the DNA matches it firmly. Not every row has a clone size; where given, it reads once, few, many or a size class.

J	size	D	V	DNA	CDR3
TRBJ2-6	few	TRBD1	TRBV15	TGTGCCACCAGCAGACGGACAGGGGAGGGCTCTGGGGCCAACGTCCTGACTTTC	CATSRRTGEGSGANVLTF
TRBJ2-7	many	.	TRBV7-2	TGTGCCAGCAGCTCGCCCAGACAGGAAAGCTCCTACGAGCAGTACTTC	CASSSPRQESSYEQYF
TRBJ1-6	many	.	TRBV6-2/TRBV6-3	TGTGCCAGCAGTTCAGGAGGTACACCCCTCCACTTT	CASSSGGTPLHF
TRBJ2-2	.	TRBD1	TRBV4-1	TGCGCCAGCAGCCCACTGCTACGACAGGGCACCGGGGAGCTGTTTTTT	CASSPLLRQGTGELFF
TRBJ1-1	few	TRBD1	TRBV2	TGTGCCAGCGGGGGGACAGCAAACACTGAAGCTTTCTTT	CASGGTANTEAFF
TRBJ2-2	once	TRBD2	TRBV4-3	TGCGCCAGCAGCCATTCGACCGAGGGAGCGGGGGATCACACCGGGGAGCTGTTTTTT	CASSHSTEGAGDHTGELFF
TRBJ2-4	many	.	TRBV5-6	TGTGCCAGCAGCTTGTTCGCCAGGGCAGGGGTTCAGTACTTC	CASSLFARAGVQYF
TRBJ2-5	many	.	TRBV7-9	TGTGCCAGCAGCGACCACCAACCGGAGGAGACCCAGTACTTC	CASSDHQPEETQYF
TRBJ1-1	few	.	TRBV18	TGTGCCAGCTCACCGCAAGAAGTTGAAGCTTTCTTT	CASSPQEVEAFF
TRBJ1-1	many	TRBD1	TRBV5-1	TGCGCCAGCAGCTTGGGCCCACAGGGGGCAAGAACTGAAGCTTTCTTT	CASSLGPQGARTEAFF
TRBJ2-3	many	TRBD2	TRBV5-1	TGCGCCAGCAGCGGCGGGGGTCTACTTAGCACAGATACGCAGTATTTT	CASSGGGLLSTDTQYF
TRBJ2-3	many	.	TRBV11-1	TGTGCCAGCAGCATAGTCCGGACAGCCAAACCTAGCACAGATACGCAGTATTTT	CASSIVRTAKPSTDTQYF
TRBJ2-1	many	.	TRBV4-3	TGCGCCAGCAGCCAAGACAATCGGGACGGTTACAATGAGCAGTTCTTC	CASSQDNRDGYNEQFF
TRBJ2-5	many	.	TRBV7-9	TGTGCCAGCAGCTTAGGCGCCACGGCGGAGTACTTC	CASSLGATAEYF
TRBJ2-7	.	.	TRBV28	TGTGCCAGCACCCCCGGGACACCTTACGAGCAGTACTTC	CASTPGTPYEQYF
TRBJ2-5	many	TRBD2	TRBV12-3/TRBV12-4	TGTGCCAGCAGTCCAAGCGGGGGGGTCCTAGAGACCCAGTACTTC	CASSPSGGVLETQYF
TRBJ2-1	.	TRBD1	TRBV27	TGTGCCAGCAGACCTGACCCGGGACAGGGGAATGGTGAGCAGTTCTTC	CASRPDPGQGNGEQFF
TRBJ1-3	many	.	TRBV20-1	TGCAGTGCTAGAGATAGGAACAGTATTCTATCTGGAAACACCATATATTTT	CSARDRNSILSGNTIYF
TRBJ1-2	many	.	TRBV20-1	TGCAGCGCCAAACAAACAGTCCGCTATGGCTACACCTTC	CSAKQTVRYGYTF
TRBJ2-1	many	TRBD1	TRBV5-1	TGCGCCAGCAGCCGCTCGGGACAGGGGTGGGTCAATGAGCAGTTCTTC	CASSRSGQGWVNEQFF
TRBJ2-3	few	TRBD1	TRBV4-3	TGCGCCAGCAGCCAAGAGAGGGGGCTCGGCACAGATACGCAGTATTTT	CASSQERGLGTDTQYF
TRBJ2-2	many	TRBD2	TRBV25-1	TGTGCCAGCAGGTGGGGGGGCACCGGGGAGCTGTTTTTT	CASRWGGTGELFF
TRBJ2-1	many	TRBD2	TRBV12-3/TRBV12-4	TGTGCCAGCAGTTTAGCGGTATCTAGCGGGAGGGGTGAGCAGTTCTTC	CASSLAVSSGRGEQFF
TRBJ2-7	.	.	TRBV28	TGTGCCAGCAGCCTCACCGTGGGCACGGGACACGAGCAGTACTTC	CASSLTVGTGHEQYF
TRBJ1-1	many	TRBD1	TRBV7-3	TGTGCCAGCAGGTTGACAGGGGGTATGAACACTGAAGCTTTCTTT	CASRLTGGMNTEAFF
TRBJ1-4	many	.	TRBV15	TGTGCCACCAGCAGAGATCCGAGCCGAGGTGCAACTAATGAAAAACTGTTTTTT	CATSRDPSRGATNEKLFF
TRBJ1-1	many	.	TRBV13	TGTGCCAGCAGCTTAGGCGCCGGGACACCCTGGGCGGAAGCTTTCTTT	CASSLGAGTPWAEAFF
TRBJ2-3	many	.	TRBV29-1	TGCAGCGGGACTGGGGGGGGCGCCACAGATACGCAGTATTTT	CSGTGGGATDTQYF